These T cell receptor beta chains were read from a single sample in a study of blood T cell repertoires in COVID-19. Only in-frame clones appear in the TCRdb table, and some are missing; sequencing was by immunoSEQ multiplex PCR. The table shows approximately 200,000 clones, with over 75% occurring only once. Sequenced sample: PBMCs or T cells enriched from blood (not recorded which). The receptors originated from a woman aged 40 to 55 with acute COVID-19. The CDR3 runs from the conserved cysteine through the conserved F or W. The order of the fields is CDR3 protein, CDR3 DNA, D gene, J gene, V gene, clone size. D genes are given only for firm matches. Clone size is shown for a subset of rows, as once, few, many or a class of expanded clone.

CASSLLVRAEAFF | TGTGCCAGCAGCTTACTGGTGCGCGCTGAAGCTTTCTTT | NA | TRBJ1-1 | TRBV11-2 | NA
CASSYRLAGGVNTGELFF | TGTGCCAGCAGCTACCGACTAGCGGGGGGGGTAAACACCGGGGAGCTGTTTTTT | TRBD2 | TRBJ2-2 | TRBV7-6 | NA
CASKQGLNEQFF | TGTGCCAGCAAACAGGGGCTCAATGAGCAGTTCTTC | TRBD1 | TRBJ2-1 | TRBV27 | NA
CASSTGGQLSGNTIYF | TGTGCCAGCAGCACAGGGGGCCAGCTCTCTGGAAACACCATATATTTT | TRBD1 | TRBJ1-3 | TRBV2 | few
CASSETSGYEQYF | TGCGCCAGCAGTGAGACTAGCGGGTACGAGCAGTACTTC | TRBD2 | TRBJ2-7 | TRBV10-2 | NA
CASSQDPGYGYTF | TGTGCCAGCAGCCAAGACCCAGGCTATGGCTACACCTTC | NA | TRBJ1-2 | TRBV14 | few
CSASTGAVYEQYF | TGCAGTGCTAGTACGGGAGCAGTTTACGAGCAGTACTTC | NA | TRBJ2-7 | TRBV20-1 | few
CAWRTVTYEQYF | TGTGCCTGGAGAACGGTTACCTACGAGCAGTACTTC | NA | TRBJ2-7 | TRBV30 | once
CASSLGARGRGYGYTF | TGTGCCAGCAGCTTAGGCGCGAGGGGGCGAGGTTATGGCTACACCTTC | TRBD1 | TRBJ1-2 | TRBV13 | NA
CSVRGTPHGGTEAFF | TGCAGCGTCCGGGGGACCCCCCATGGGGGGACTGAAGCTTTCTTT | NA | TRBJ1-1 | TRBV29-1 | NA
CASSLTGGSNTEAFF | TGCGCCAGCAGCTTGACTGGCGGCTCGAACACTGAAGCTTTCTTT | NA | TRBJ1-1 | TRBV5-1 | NA
CSVESSGANVLTF | TGCAGCGTTGAGAGCTCTGGGGCCAACGTCCTGACTTTC | NA | TRBJ2-6 | TRBV29-1 | NA
CSVDSGYEQYF | TGCAGCGTCGACAGTGGCTACGAGCAGTACTTC | NA | TRBJ2-7 | TRBV29-1 | NA
CASSLSETTSGELFF | TGTGCCAGCAGCTTATCGGAAACGACTTCCGGGGAGCTGTTTTTT | NA | TRBJ2-2 | TRBV7-9 | NA
CASSPGSSSADTQYF | TGTGCCAGCAGCCCCGGGAGTTCAAGCGCAGATACGCAGTATTTT | NA | TRBJ2-3 | TRBV3-1/TRBV3-2 | NA
CASSLGQRHGGEQYF | TGTGCCAGTAGTCTGGGACAGCGTCATGGGGGCGAGCAGTACTTC | TRBD1 | TRBJ2-7 | TRBV19 | NA
CATSDPSGGYHEQFF | TGTGCCACCAGTGATCCTAGCGGGGGGTATCATGAGCAGTTCTTC | TRBD2 | TRBJ2-1 | TRBV24-1 | NA
CASKDRRNTGELFF | TGTGCCAGCAAGGACAGGCGGAACACCGGGGAGCTGTTTTTT | TRBD1 | TRBJ2-2 | TRBV7-2 | NA
CASSVRGGGTDTQYF | TGCGCCAGCAGTGTGCGGGGGGGAGGCACAGATACGCAGTATTTT | TRBD2 | TRBJ2-3 | TRBV10-2 | NA
CASSLVGGQGTNYGYTF | TGTGCCAGCAGCTTAGTCGGGGGACAGGGGACTAACTATGGCTACACCTTC | TRBD1 | TRBJ1-2 | TRBV7-8 | NA
CASSFDGGLFGEQYF | TGTGCCAGCAGTTTTGACGGGGGGCTATTCGGCGAGCAGTACTTC | NA | TRBJ2-7 | TRBV28 | NA
CASSTTGGPGELFF | TGTGCCAGTAGTACTACAGGGGGTCCCGGGGAGCTGTTTTTT | TRBD1 | TRBJ2-2 | TRBV19 | few
CASIGTGENIQYF | TGTGCCAGCATTGGGACAGGGGAAAACATTCAGTACTTC | TRBD1 | TRBJ2-4 | TRBV6-5 | NA
CASSFRDGRKNTEAFF | TGTGCCAGCAGCTTTCGGGACGGGAGAAAGAACACTGAAGCTTTCTTT | NA | TRBJ1-1 | TRBV7-9 | few
CASRGRSLYGYTF | TGTGCCAGCAGAGGGAGGTCCCTGTATGGCTACACCTTC | NA | TRBJ1-2 | TRBV27 | NA
CASSQPLEGEQYF | TGTGCCAGCAGCCAACCGCTAGAGGGCGAGCAGTACTTC | NA | TRBJ2-7 | TRBV3-1/TRBV3-2 | NA
CASSLAGGDSYEQYF | TGTGCCAGCAGTTTAGCGGGAGGAGACTCCTACGAGCAGTACTTC | TRBD2 | TRBJ2-7 | TRBV7-2 | NA
CAWSVQGQGSNQPQHF | TGTGCCTGGAGTGTACAGGGACAGGGTTCCAATCAGCCCCAGCATTTT | TRBD1 | TRBJ1-5 | TRBV30 | few
CASWDRGLDQPQHF | TGTGCCAGCTGGGACAGGGGTCTGGATCAGCCCCAGCATTTT | TRBD1 | TRBJ1-5 | TRBV6-5 | NA
CASRGGQRIQKLFF | TGTGCCAGTAGAGGGGGACAGAGGATACAGAAACTGTTTTTT | TRBD1 | TRBJ1-4 | TRBV19 | NA
CASTPLWGVNGYTF | TGCGCCAGTACACCCCTATGGGGGGTAAATGGCTACACCTTC | NA | TRBJ1-2 | TRBV5-1 | NA
CASSTSGGVNEQFF | TGTGCCAGTAGTACTAGCGGGGGGGTCAATGAGCAGTTCTTC | TRBD2 | TRBJ2-1 | TRBV19 | few
CASSSTSGGVQETQYF | TGTGCCAGCAGTTCGACTAGCGGGGGTGTACAAGAGACCCAGTACTTC | TRBD2 | TRBJ2-5 | TRBV28 | NA
CASSVGAFGGIGTDTQYF | TGTGCCAGCAGCGTAGGAGCCTTCGGGGGAATTGGCACAGATACGCAGTATTTT | NA | TRBJ2-3 | TRBV9 | NA
CASSQVETGKPGLAGDRQETQYF | TGTGCCAGCAGCCAAGTCGAGACAGGCAAACCGGGACTAGCGGGAGATCGGCAAGAGACCCAGTACTTC | TRBD2 | TRBJ2-5 | TRBV3-1/TRBV3-2 | NA
CASGRYLNRDLYTEAFF | TGTGCCAGCGGTCGCTATCTGAACAGGGATCTGTACACTGAAGCTTTCTTT | NA | TRBJ1-1 | TRBV27 | NA
CASSPISGEQETQYF | TGTGCCAGTAGTCCAATTAGCGGGGAACAAGAGACCCAGTACTTC | TRBD2 | TRBJ2-5 | TRBV19 | NA
CASSGDRGADEQFF | TGTGCCAGCAGTGGGGACAGGGGCGCCGATGAGCAGTTCTTC | TRBD1 | TRBJ2-1 | TRBV2 | NA
CASSFDLRETTYEQYF | TGTGCCAGCAGTTTTGACCTGAGGGAAACTACCTACGAGCAGTACTTC | NA | TRBJ2-7 | TRBV28 | NA
CASSTGGYYGYTF | TGTGCCAGCAGTACAGGGGGATACTATGGCTACACCTTC | TRBD1 | TRBJ1-2 | TRBV28 | NA
CASSPLPLAGSYNEQFF | TGTGCCAGCAGTCCCCTCCCCCTGGCGGGCTCCTACAATGAGCAGTTCTTC | NA | TRBJ2-1 | TRBV6-2/TRBV6-3 | NA
CAISDDRGRDSPLHF | TGTGCCATCAGTGATGACAGGGGAAGGGATTCACCCCTCCACTTT | TRBD1 | TRBJ1-6 | TRBV10-3 | NA
CASSLGVAATYEQYF | TGTGCCAGCAGCTTAGGAGTAGCCGCTACCTACGAGCAGTACTTC | NA | TRBJ2-7 | TRBV7-9 | NA
CASSQLAGGHTDTQYF | TGTGCCAGCAGCCAACTAGCGGGAGGGCACACAGATACGCAGTATTTT | TRBD2 | TRBJ2-3 | TRBV14 | NA
CAWSGGGSNQPQHF | TGTGCCTGGAGTGGAGGAGGTAGCAATCAGCCCCAGCATTTT | NA | TRBJ1-5 | TRBV30 | NA
CASSVSGSKTGELFF | TGTGCCAGCAGCGTGAGCGGGAGTAAGACCGGGGAGCTGTTTTTT | TRBD2 | TRBJ2-2 | TRBV9 | NA